This is a list of T cell receptor beta chains from one sample in a study of blood T cell repertoires in COVID-19. The protocol was immunoSEQ multiplex PCR, while the TCRdb copy is restricted to in-frame clones and leaves out a portion. The sample yields 150,000 to 200,000 clones, roughly 85% seen once. Sequenced material: peripheral blood. Receptors were obtained from a woman in her 70s with acute or convalescent COVID-19. The CDR3 runs from the conserved cysteine through the conserved F or W. D genes are given only for firm matches. For some rows the clone size is stated as once, few or many, or as a class when expanded; others skip it.

TRBJ1-1	-	TRBD1	TRBV6-5	TGTGCCAGCAAAGGAGACAGGGTCGGCACTGAAGCTTTCTTT	CASKGDRVGTEAFF
TRBJ2-2	few	TRBD2	TRBV27	TGTGCCAGCAGTTTCGATTTCCTAGCGGGAGGGGGCGGGGAGCTGTTTTTT	CASSFDFLAGGGGELFF
TRBJ1-2	-	-	TRBV7-9	TGTGCCAGCAGCTTACCGGGACTCCTTAGAAATGGCTACACCTTC	CASSLPGLLRNGYTF
TRBJ1-1	few	-	TRBV5-4	TGTGCCAGCAGCTTTAGACAGGCCAACATGAACACTGAAGCTTTCTTT	CASSFRQANMNTEAFF
TRBJ2-7	-	-	TRBV6-5	TGTGCCAGCAGTTACGGTCGGGATCCCGGGTACGAGCAGTACTTC	CASSYGRDPGYEQYF
TRBJ1-1	-	-	TRBV5-1	TGCGCCAGCAGCTTGGACGGGGTATCGAACACTGAAGCTTTCTTT	CASSLDGVSNTEAFF
TRBJ2-7	-	-	TRBV21-1	TGTGCCATAGGACAGGGAACGTACGAGCAGTACTTC	CAIGQGTYEQYF
TRBJ1-1	-	-	TRBV6-6	TGTGCCAGCAGTTATAGGGGTGACACTGAAGCTTTCTTT	CASSYRGDTEAFF
TRBJ1-4	-	-	TRBV5-3	TGTGCCAGAAGCCTGGAAGACAAATCCCTACCAACTAATGAAAAACTGTTTTTT	CARSLEDKSLPTNEKLFF
TRBJ1-4	-	-	TRBV6-6	TGTGCCAGCAGCAGGGGTGAAAAACTGTTTTTT	CASSRGEKLFF
TRBJ2-3	-	TRBD2	TRBV27	TGTGCCAGCAGTTTATCGGTAGCGGGAGTTGCAGATACGCAGTATTTT	CASSLSVAGVADTQYF
TRBJ2-5	-	TRBD2	TRBV24-1	TGTGCCACCAGTGCTAGCGGGATGGAGACCCAGTACTTC	CATSASGMETQYF
TRBJ1-3	-	-	TRBV3-1/TRBV3-2	TGTGCCAGCAGCCAAGAGGCCGCCGGAAACACCATATATTTT	CASSQEAAGNTIYF
TRBJ2-1	-	TRBD2	TRBV18	TGTGCCAGCTCACCACAAGGACTAGCGGGATCTAGTTGGTATCATGAGCAGTTCTTC	CASSPQGLAGSSWYHEQFF
TRBJ2-7	once	-	TRBV7-2	TGTGCCAGCAGCTTATCGGAGCGAACCGTTTACGAGCAGTACTTC	CASSLSERTVYEQYF
TRBJ2-1	-	TRBD2	TRBV7-2	TGTGCCAGCAGCTTGACCGGGACTAGCGGCAACAATGAGCAGTTCTTC	CASSLTGTSGNNEQFF
TRBJ2-5	-	-	TRBV12-3/TRBV12-4	TGTGCCAGCAGTTTAGGCAGCCAAGAGACCCAGTACTTC	CASSLGSQETQYF
TRBJ2-3	-	-	TRBV2	TGTGCCAGCACTGGGGCAATCGACCGCCAGGAGGATACGCAGTATTTT	CASTGAIDRQEDTQYF
TRBJ1-1	-	-	TRBV5-1	TGCGCCAGCAGCTTGGGACAGCTCACTGAAGCTTTCTTT	CASSLGQLTEAFF
TRBJ2-7	few	TRBD1	TRBV5-5	TGTGCCAGCAGCCGGGGACAGATCGAGCAGTACTTC	CASSRGQIEQYF
TRBJ2-2	-	-	TRBV7-2	TGTGCCAGCAGACCACAGGGTGTGAGAGTGGGCGGGGAGCTGTTTTTT	CASRPQGVRVGGELFF
TRBJ2-2	-	-	TRBV2	TGTGCCAGCAGGTACCTAGAGACCGGGGAGCTGTTTTTT	CASRYLETGELFF
TRBJ2-5	-	-	TRBV3-1/TRBV3-2	TGTGCCAGCAGTTCCGACAGGACCTACCAAGAGACCCAGTACTTC	CASSSDRTYQETQYF
TRBJ1-1	-	TRBD1	TRBV12-3/TRBV12-4	TGTGCCAGCAGTCTCGGACAGGTCTTTGAAGCTTTCTTT	CASSLGQVFEAFF
TRBJ1-1	-	-	TRBV12-3/TRBV12-4	TGTGCCAGCAGACCACAACTCGGGGCTTTCTTT	CASRPQLGAFF
TRBJ1-6	-	-	TRBV6-5	TGTGCCAGCAGCCCCCGGGGGTACGATTCACCCCTCCACTTT	CASSPRGYDSPLHF
TRBJ1-3	-	-	TRBV15	TGTGCCACCAGCAGAGATAGGGGTTCCCCCTCTGGAAACACCATATATTTT	CATSRDRGSPSGNTIYF
TRBJ1-3	many	TRBD1	TRBV6-6	TGTGCCAGCAGGAGAGACAGGGCCGGGACCATATATTTT	CASRRDRAGTIYF
TRBJ2-7	-	TRBD1	TRBV2	TGTGCCAGCAGTCCGACAGGGTTCGCCTACGAGCAGTACTTC	CASSPTGFAYEQYF
TRBJ1-5	-	-	TRBV3-1/TRBV3-2	TGTGCCAGCAGCCAAGATTATACGGGGGGTCAGCCCCAGCATTTT	CASSQDYTGGQPQHF
TRBJ1-1	-	-	TRBV7-9	TGTGCCAGCAGCCAAAGGACAGCGACGAACACTGAAGCTTTCTTT	CASSQRTATNTEAFF
TRBJ2-7	-	-	TRBV5-4	TGTGCCAGCAGCTTGACAGGAGACAGGAAACGTTGGGGGTCCTACGAGCAGTACTTC	CASSLTGDRKRWGSYEQYF
TRBJ1-3	-	-	TRBV13	TGTGCCAGCAGCTTAATCCGTGGCAGGGGATTATCTGGAAACACCATATATTTT	CASSLIRGRGLSGNTIYF
TRBJ2-6	-	TRBD1	TRBV9	TGTGCCAGCAGCGTAGGACAGGGGATCGCTGGGGCCAACGTCCTGACTTTC	CASSVGQGIAGANVLTF
TRBJ2-7	-	-	TRBV9	TGTGCCAGCAGCGTAGCGACTAGTAGCTCCGAGCAGTACTTC	CASSVATSSSEQYF
TRBJ2-5	-	-	TRBV19	TGTGCCAGTAGTATCAGCGGGCCAGGCCAAGAGACCCAGTACTTC	CASSISGPGQETQYF